This T cell receptor beta chain comes out of a study of shared clonotypes between healthy human individuals. The CDR3 sequence is 14 residues long. Germline V gene lookup returns CDR1 SGHRS and CDR2 YFSETQ. V trimming: 2 bases; J trimming: 2 bases; junction bases outside the gene matches: 2. Libraries were prepared by immunoSEQ multiplex PCR; TCRdb keeps only in-frame clonotypes and omits some of them. The data show 530,000 or so clones, 75% to 80% seen once. The sample comprised PBMCs. This clonotype originated in a woman aged 40 to 50 in good health. Some clones in this sample may be carry-over from other donors' samples. The chain combines TRBV5-1 with TRBJ2-3; 7 bases are shared with TRBD1. CDR3 DNA sequence: TGCGCCAGCAGCTTTGGACAGGCCACAGATACGCAGTATTTT. Protein product: CASSFGQATDTQYF.